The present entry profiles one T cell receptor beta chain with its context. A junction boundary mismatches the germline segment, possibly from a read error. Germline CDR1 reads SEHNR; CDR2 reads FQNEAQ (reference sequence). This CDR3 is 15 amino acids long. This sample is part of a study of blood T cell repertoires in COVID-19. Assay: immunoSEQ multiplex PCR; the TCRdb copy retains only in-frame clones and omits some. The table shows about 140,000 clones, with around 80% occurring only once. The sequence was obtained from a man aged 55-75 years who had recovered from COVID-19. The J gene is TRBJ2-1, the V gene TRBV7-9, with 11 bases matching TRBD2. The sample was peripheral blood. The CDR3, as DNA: TGTGCCAGCAGCCTAGCGGGGGGAATGGGCTATGAGCAGTTCTTC. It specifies CASSLAGGMGYEQFF.